This T cell receptor beta chain appears in the sequencing data of a study of OX40 agonist ivuxolimab in advanced cancers. For the study at large: Among those enrolled, mean age was about 58 years (range roughly 20 to 85) and 82.7% were male.

The CDR3 spans 12 residues. Germline CDR1 is PRHDT and CDR2 is FYEKMQ (reference sequence). V shed 6 bases and J shed 2 bases, with 7 bases lying between them. The method was immunoSEQ multiplex PCR; TCRdb's version includes in-frame clones alone and lacks a portion of them. The table lists 65,000 to 85,000 clones, 90% to 95% of them singletons. Study results and caveats: Relative to CD4+, CD8+ T cells held more expanded clones on average. Partial responders dosed at 0.1-3.0 mg/kg displayed clonal expansion ranking among the lowest.

This clone was detected only once. As yet, its antigen is unknown. The clonotype was recovered from an adult with an advanced solid tumor such as melanoma, head and neck, liver or kidney cancer. The rearrangement joins TRBV13 to TRBJ2-5; D gene ambiguous. This specimen was CD4+ or CD8+ T cells sorted from blood, taken in a trial of the OX40 agonist ivuxolimab. For the CDR3, the DNA is TGTGCCAGCAGTTCTTTACAAGAGACCCAGTACTTC. It codes for CASSSLQETQYF. The full variable domain, completed using reference TRBV13 and TRBJ2-5, is AAGVIQSPRHLIKEKRETATLKCYPIPRHDTVYWYQQGPGQDPQFLISFYEKMQSDKGSIPDRFSAQQFSDYHSELNMSSLELGDSALYFCASSSLQETQYFGPGTRLLVL.